This T cell receptor (beta chain) comes out of a study of beta chain features in type 1 diabetes. Study-level results: Type 1 diabetes patients showed a moderate but significant shortening of TCRB CDR3s in all four CD4+ subsets.

The whole isolated RNA underwent reverse transcription, so sequencing captured expressed TCRB transcripts. Clones were read by immunoSEQ multiplex PCR, and TCRdb kept only the in-frame ones, dropping some. The sample lists 38,000 or so clones; about 64% were seen once. A remark on this clone: Its antigen is not identified.

Germline values: CDR1 SGHDT, CDR2 YYEEEE. The CDR3 runs to 15 residues. Trimming cost V 6 bases and J 1 base; bases outside gene matches: 6. The J gene is TRBJ2-7, the V gene TRBV5-6; TRBD2 aligns across 11 bases. Sequencing input: Tregs from blood. The receptor's source is a woman under 40 in good health. This chain's CDR3 is CASKVTSGGSYEQYF. In DNA, the CDR3 is TGTGCCAGCAAGGTAACTAGCGGGGGTTCCTACGAGCAGTACTTC.